Shown below are 23 T cell receptor beta chains from a single sample sequenced in a study of cytomegalovirus exposure and HLA in healthy donors. Primers for the PCR totalled 60 Vbeta and 13 Jbeta. TCRdb's table, derived via immunoSEQ multiplex PCR, lists solely in-frame clones and lacks some. The sample spans 150,000 to 200,000 clones; the ten largest clones claim roughly 1.3%. Material for sequencing was PBMCs. Receptors originate from an older woman in good health and CMV-seronegative.

The rearrangement joins TRBV5-1 to TRBJ1-1, with no clear D. Germline V gene lookup returns CDR1 SGHRS and CDR2 YFSETQ. Between the trimmed V and J ends, which lost 8 bases and 1 base, there was a span of 9 bases. CDR3 length equals 12 residues. CDR3 sequence (DNA): TGCGCCAGTAGATCCGGGAACACTGAAGCTTTCTTT. This sequence encodes CASRSGNTEAFF.

The CDR3 here is CASSVDPGTSNNEQFF. The CDR3 coding sequence is TGTGCCAGCAGCGTAGATCCCGGGACTAGCAACAATGAGCAGTTCTTC. This chain connects TRBV9 to TRBJ2-1; 9 bases fit TRBD2. The germline V gene has CDR1 SGDLS and CDR2 YYNGEE. This CDR3 spans 16 amino acids. V dropped 0 bases and J dropped 5; count of bases not matched to a gene: 6. Drawing the rest from reference TRBV9 and TRBJ2-1, the complete variable domain is DSGVTQTPKHLITATGQRVTLRCSPRSGDLSVYWYQQSLDQGLQFLIQYYNGEERAKGNILERFSAQQFPDLHSELNLSSLELGDSALYFCASSVDPGTSNNEQFFGPGTRLTVL.

The J gene is TRBJ1-1, the V gene TRBV2; D perhaps matches TRBD1 (5 bases). V gave up 4 bases and J gave up 5 bases, with 14 bases separating them. This CDR3 region has 14 residues. CDR1 SNHLY and CDR2 FYNNEI come from the germline V gene. CDR3 sequence (DNA): TGTGCCAGCAGTGGCCTTCGGGGGTCTACTGAAGCTTTCTTT. As protein: CASSGLRGSTEAFF.

The V gene is TRBV4-1, the J gene TRBJ1-2; D remains ambiguous. Trimming stripped 0 bases from V and 7 bases from J, with 18 bases between. Germline V gives CDR1 MGHRA, CDR2 YSYEKL. The CDR3 is 16 residues long. The CDR3 DNA follows: TGCGCCAGCAGCCAAGATATGGCGGCCAGAATTGGTGGCTACACCTTC. This encodes CASSQDMAARIGGYTF.

V gene TRBV10-3 combines with J gene TRBJ2-1; 10 bases are shared with TRBD2. Germline lookup yields CDR1 ENHRY and CDR2 SYGVKD. This CDR3 region has 15 residues. V lost 7 bases to trimming and J lost 5 bases; unmatched junction nucleotides: 8. The CDR3 is CAITPRLAGDNEQFF. The CDR3 DNA is TGTGCCATCACTCCCCGACTAGCGGGCGACAATGAGCAGTTCTTC.

The rearrangement links TRBV11-2 to TRBJ2-2; TRBD2 matches at 8 bases. The CDR3 extends over 15 amino acids. CDR1 and CDR2 from the germline V gene are SGHAT and FQNNGV. V shed 1 base, J shed 4 bases, and the junction held 2 bases outside the gene matches. CDR3 DNA: TGTGCCAGCAGCTTAGGCCTAGCGGGCACCGGGGAGCTGTTTTTT. Translating gives CASSLGLAGTGELFF.

The chain uses TRBV7-3 and TRBJ2-5; a weak D match, TRBD1 (5 bases). Germline-derived CDR1 and CDR2 are SGHTA and FQGTGA. V lost 1 base to trimming and J lost 5 bases, with 20 bases between them. This CDR3 spans 17 amino acids. CDR3 protein: CASSLKDPRVSRETQYF. CDR3 in DNA: TGTGCCAGCAGCTTAAAGGATCCCAGGGTGTCTCGGGAGACCCAGTACTTC.

The chain links TRBV11-2 to TRBJ2-1; the D gene is possibly TRBD1 (5 bases). V lost 1 base and J lost 4, with 14 bases in between. The germline gives CDR1 SGHAT, CDR2 FQNNGV. The CDR3 spans 16 residues. The CDR3 sequence is CASSLVWQGAYNEQFF. The DNA of the CDR3 is TGTGCCAGCAGCTTAGTATGGCAGGGTGCTTACAATGAGCAGTTCTTC.

The CDR3 loop reads CASSWGQGGNTEAFF. DNA for the CDR3: TGCGCCAGCAGCTGGGGACAGGGAGGGAACACTGAAGCTTTCTTT. The J gene is TRBJ1-1, the V gene TRBV5-1, with 9 nucleotides matching TRBD1. CDR3 size: 15 residues. The junction had 4 bases not matched to a gene; V was cut back by 3 bases and J by 1 base. CDR1 is SGHRS and CDR2 is YFSETQ in the germline V gene.

This rearrangement joins TRBV7-6 to TRBJ2-7; 12 bases are shared with TRBD1. Germline V CDR1 and CDR2: SGHVS, FNYEAQ. V gave up 0 bases and J gave up 2 bases; unmatched junction bases: 2. The CDR3 is made up of 16 amino acids. CDR3 nucleotides: TGTGCCAGCAGCTTAGCGGGACAGGGGGCCGCCTACGAGCAGTACTTC. Translation gives CASSLAGQGAAYEQYF.

This chain joins TRBV6-5 and TRBJ2-7, with D unclear. The germline V and J ends were trimmed by 2 bases and 1 base, with 9 bases remaining between them. Germline V gives CDR1 MNHEY, CDR2 SVGAGI. This CDR3 has 14 amino acids. This CDR3 is CASSYRGPSYEQYF. In DNA form, the CDR3 reads TGTGCCAGCAGTTACAGAGGTCCTTCCTACGAGCAGTACTTC.

With respect to this clone: Lacking the conserved final phenylalanine or tryptophan, this CDR3 likely reflects a read error. The rearrangement uses TRBV28 and TRBJ2-7, with 8 nucleotides matching TRBD2. CDR3 length: 13 residues. Germline V gene data show CDR1 as MDHEN and CDR2 as SYDVKM. Trimming cost V 7 bases and J 3 bases; bases outside gene matches: 5. The CDR3 sequence: CASNDSGNYEQYL. CDR3 in DNA: TGTGCCAGCAATGATAGCGGGAACTACGAGCAGTACCTC.

The V gene is TRBV7-3, the J gene TRBJ1-1; 7 bases fit TRBD1. Germline V gene sequence: CDR1 SGHTA, CDR2 FQGTGA. The CDR3 is made up of 14 amino acids. V lost 5 bases to trimming and J lost 0 bases; unmatched junction nucleotides: 3. The CDR3 bases are TGTGCCAGCAGCGGGCAGGGGGTGAACACTGAAGCTTTCTTT. Amino acids: CASSGQGVNTEAFF.

The chain couples TRBV6-1 to TRBJ1-6; 8 bases fit TRBD1. Germline V gives CDR1 MNHNS, CDR2 SASEGT. V was clipped by 4 bases and J by 8 bases; unmatched bases: 7. This CDR3 has 15 amino acids. The chain's CDR3 is CASSVRDRSYSPLHF. The CDR3 coding sequence is TGTGCCAGCAGTGTGCGGGACAGGTCCTATTCACCCCTCCACTTT.

The rearrangement uses TRBV27 and TRBJ2-2; D gene ambiguous. Germline values: CDR1 MNHEY, CDR2 SMNVEV (reference sequence). V shed 2 bases and J shed 0 bases, with 10 bases lying between them. There are 16 residues in the CDR3. The CDR3 reads CASSLVRIANTGELFF. In nucleotides, the CDR3 is TGTGCCAGCAGTTTAGTCCGTATCGCGAACACCGGGGAGCTGTTTTTT.

This chain uses TRBV5-1 with TRBJ2-7; 8 positions agree with TRBD1. V lost 1 base and J lost 0; bases outside the gene matches: 3. The CDR3 runs to 15 residues. Germline values: CDR1 SGHRS, CDR2 YFSETQ. Here the CDR3 reads CASSLTGGSSYEQYF. The CDR3 nucleotides are TGCGCCAGCAGCTTGACAGGGGGGTCCTCCTACGAGCAGTACTTC.

J is TRBJ1-2 and V is TRBV14, with 10 nucleotides matching TRBD1. This CDR3 has 16 amino acids. Looked up from germline, CDR1 is SGHDN and CDR2 is FVKESK. V trimming: 4 bases; J trimming: 4 bases; junction bases outside the gene matches: 9. The CDR3 here is CASSLRDRGFGYGYTF. CDR3 sequence (DNA): TGTGCCAGCAGCCTCCGGGACAGGGGTTTTGGCTATGGCTACACCTTC.

The V gene is TRBV15, the J gene TRBJ1-2; 10 bases line up with TRBD1. Germline CDR1 reads LNHNV; CDR2 reads YYDKDF (reference sequence). The CDR3 is 16 residues long. The trim removed 3 bases at V and 2 bases at J, leaving 6 bases unmatched. CDR3 coding DNA: TGTGCCACCAGCAGTCCCGGGACAGGGGTAAACTATGGCTACACCTTC. This encodes CATSSPGTGVNYGYTF. The full variable domain, its missing parts supplied by reference TRBV15 and TRBJ1-2, is DAMVIQNPRYQVTQFGKPVTLSCSQTLNHNVMYWYQQKSSQAPKLLFHYYDKDFNNEADTPDNFQSRRPNTSFCFLDIRSPGLGDTAMYLCATSSPGTGVNYGYTFGSGTRLTVV.

The rearrangement joins TRBV5-1 to TRBJ1-4; D might be TRBD1 (5 bases). The CDR3 has 14 residues. V lost 2 bases, J lost 5 bases, and 10 bases lay in between. The V gene's germline CDR1 is SGHRS and CDR2 YFSETQ. The CDR3 sequence is CASSLETANEKLFF. The CDR3 DNA reads as TGCGCCAGCAGCTTAGAGACAGCCAATGAAAAACTGTTTTTT.

The V and J genes are TRBV5-1 and TRBJ2-2; D unclear. Trimming shortened V by 1 base and J by 5 bases, and 9 bases separated the two germline ends. Germline lookup yields CDR1 SGHRS and CDR2 YFSETQ. The CDR3 is 14 amino acids. CDR3 loop: CASSLTTHTGELFF. Written as DNA, the CDR3 is TGCGCCAGCAGCTTGACGACTCATACCGGGGAGCTGTTTTTT. The variable domain in full, with the rest retrieved from reference TRBV5-1 and TRBJ2-2, is KAGVTQTPRYLIKTRGQQVTLSCSPISGHRSVSWYQQTPGQGLQFLFEYFSETQRNKGNFPGRFSGRQFSNSRSEMNVSTLELGDSALYLCASSLTTHTGELFFGEGSRLTVL.

CDR3 amino acids: CASSLGLAGAYEQYF. The CDR3 DNA reads as TGTGCCAGCAGCTTAGGGCTAGCGGGGGCCTACGAGCAGTACTTC. This chain connects TRBV7-8 to TRBJ2-7, with 10 positions matching TRBD2. CDR3 length: 15 amino acids. The V and J ends lost 1 base and 2 bases, in that order; junction bases with no gene match: 2. Looked up from germline, CDR1 is SGHVS and CDR2 is FQNEAQ. Combining the CDR3 with reference TRBV7-8 and TRBJ2-7 gives the whole variable domain GAGVSQSPRYKVAKRGQDVALRCDPISGHVSLFWYQQALGQGPEFLTYFQNEAQLDKSGLPSDRFFAERPEGSVSTLKIQRTQQEDSAVYLCASSLGLAGAYEQYFGPGTRLTVT.

The genes are TRBV7-9 and TRBJ2-4; no firm D call. Germline assignment: CDR1 SEHNR and CDR2 FQNEAQ (reference sequence). The CDR3 sequence is 17 residues long. Trimming cost V 5 bases and J 0 bases, with 17 bases left between them. CDR3 nucleotide sequence: TGTGCCAGCAGCCCCCCTCTCCGACTTGGAGCCAAAAACATTCAGTACTTC. Its protein product is CASSPPLRLGAKNIQYF. Complete variable domain (other parts from reference TRBV7-9 and TRBJ2-4): DTGVSQNPRHKITKRGQNVTFRCDPISEHNRLYWYRQTLGQGPEFLTYFQNEAQLEKSRLLSDRFSAERPKGSFSTLEIQRTEQGDSAMYLCASSPPLRLGAKNIQYFGAGTRLSVL.

This chain connects TRBV4-1 to TRBJ1-4; D remains ambiguous. CDR3 length: 15 amino acids. CDR1 is MGHRA and CDR2 is YSYEKL in the germline V gene. V lost 2 bases and J lost 4, with 11 bases in between. The CDR3 DNA follows: TGCGCCAGCAGCCAATTTGCGGGAGGTAATGAAAAACTGTTTTTT. It encodes CASSQFAGGNEKLFF.